A selection of T cell receptor beta chains follows, all from one sample in a study of CD8+ T cells in alopecia areata. Assay: immunoSEQ multiplex PCR; the TCRdb copy retains only in-frame clones and omits some. The sample lists about 220,000 clones, approximately 57% occurring once. Sequenced material: CD4+ T cells sorted from blood, taken at week 4, from a patient treated with tofacitinib. Receptor source: a human donor with alopecia areata. Both conserved end residues are part of each CDR3. D genes are given only for firm matches. Clone size is not always given. Where it is, it says once, few, many or a class for expanded clones.

j_gene,v_gene,abundance,d_gene,CDR3nt,CDR3aa
TRBJ1-2,TRBV2,-,-,TGTGCCAGCGGTCCAGTCACCTATGGCTACACCTTC,CASGPVTYGYTF
TRBJ2-2,TRBV7-2,once,-,TGTGCCAGCAGCTTAGTACAGGGTGCCACCGGGGAGCTGTTTTTT,CASSLVQGATGELFF
TRBJ2-1,TRBV2,-,TRBD2,TGTGCCAGCAGTGAACAAGCGGGGTATGAGCAGTTCTTC,CASSEQAGYEQFF
TRBJ1-2,TRBV27,-,TRBD1,TGTGCCAGCAGCCAACAGGGGAGCTATGGCTACACCTTC,CASSQQGSYGYTF
TRBJ2-2,TRBV15,-,-,TGTGCCACCAGCAGAGATATGGGGACAGGGGAGCTGTTTTTT,CATSRDMGTGELFF
TRBJ1-1,TRBV19,many,-,TGTGCCAGTAGTATCTCTTCCAAGAACACTGAAGCTTTCTTT,CASSISSKNTEAFF
TRBJ1-5,TRBV29-1,-,-,TGCAGCGCGGCGCAGGAGTTAAATCAGCCCCAGCATTTT,CSAAQELNQPQHF
TRBJ1-4,TRBV25-1,-,-,TGTGCCAGCACAAATTGGACGACTGCAACTAATGAAAAACTGTTTTTT,CASTNWTTATNEKLFF
TRBJ2-1,TRBV2,-,-,TGTGCCAGCAGTGCCGACCGGTCCCATGAGCAGTTCTTC,CASSADRSHEQFF
TRBJ2-5,TRBV20-1,-,-,TGCAGTGCTAGAGGGGAGACCCAGTACTTC,CSARGETQYF
TRBJ1-4,TRBV30,many,-,TGTGCTTGGATGGGGGGTGAAAAACTGTTTTTT,CAWMGGEKLFF
TRBJ2-1,TRBV2,few,-,TGTGCCAGCAGTGAAAGGCGGATGGTTCCCCGGGATGAGCAGTTCTTC,CASSERRMVPRDEQFF
TRBJ2-1,TRBV19,few,-,TGTGCCAGTTTCGGACACGGTGAGGCGTTCTTC,CASFGHGEAFF
TRBJ2-6,TRBV4-2,-,-,TGTGCCAGCAGCCAAGGAAGAGGAGAGTCTGGGGCCAACGTCCTGACTTTC,CASSQGRGESGANVLTF
TRBJ2-7,TRBV25-1,-,-,TGTGCCAGCAGTAAAACCTACGAGCAGTACTTC,CASSKTYEQYF
TRBJ2-3,TRBV5-1,-,-,TGCGCCAGCAGCTTGGCCGGGGGGCTTGTCGCAGATACGCAGTATTTT,CASSLAGGLVADTQYF
TRBJ2-1,TRBV7-2,-,-,TGTGCCAGCCGCCCCTCCCAGTCCCATTACAATGAGCAGTTCTTC,CASRPSQSHYNEQFF
TRBJ2-1,TRBV29-1,few,-,TGCAGCGTTGTGAGTGGGGGCTGGGGCAATGAGCAGTTCTTC,CSVVSGGWGNEQFF